This T cell receptor (beta chain) appears in the sequencing data of a study of blood T cell repertoires in COVID-19. Here immunoSEQ multiplex PCR was the method, and the copy in TCRdb shows in-frame clones only, minus some. The table has roughly 220,000 clones, roughly 85% seen once. The sample comprised PBMCs or T cells enriched from blood (not recorded which). The receptor comes from a woman aged 40-49 years with acute COVID-19.

CDR3 coding DNA: TGTGCCAGCAGCTTAGCGGACAGTCAGCCCCAGCATTTT. Its translation is CASSLADSQPQHF. The chain links TRBV7-8 to TRBJ1-5; D is possibly TRBD1 (6 bases). Between the trimmed V and J ends, which lost 0 bases and 6 bases, there was a span of 6 bases. From germline, CDR1 is SGHVS and CDR2 FQNEAQ. The CDR3 length is 13 residues.